This T cell receptor (beta chain) came from a study of yellow fever vaccine responses in identical twins. Study outcomes and limitations: The T cell response to vaccination in identical twins was reportedly partly convergent and partly personalized.

The V and J ends lost 7 bases and 2 bases respectively, with 15 bases between them. Germline lookup yields CDR1 SGHAT and CDR2 FQDESV (reference sequence). The CDR3 runs 14 residues. TCRdb ran MiXCR on the RT-PCR reads and lists one entry per CDR3 protein. The sample contains fewer than 3,000 distinct CDR3 sequences, 80% of which appear only once. Notes on this clonotype: Its specificity is unknown.

This clonotype originated in a female donor who received the yellow fever vaccine. The V call is TRBV11-1, the J call TRBJ2-7; D is perhaps TRBD2 (6 bases). The sample consisted of T cells from blood (PBMCs), unsorted or a sorted subset (not recorded which), taken before or after yellow fever vaccination (not recorded which). CDR3 in DNA: TGTGCCAGCACTGAGGCAGGGAGGCCCTACGAGCAGTACTTC. This sequence encodes CASTEAGRPYEQYF.